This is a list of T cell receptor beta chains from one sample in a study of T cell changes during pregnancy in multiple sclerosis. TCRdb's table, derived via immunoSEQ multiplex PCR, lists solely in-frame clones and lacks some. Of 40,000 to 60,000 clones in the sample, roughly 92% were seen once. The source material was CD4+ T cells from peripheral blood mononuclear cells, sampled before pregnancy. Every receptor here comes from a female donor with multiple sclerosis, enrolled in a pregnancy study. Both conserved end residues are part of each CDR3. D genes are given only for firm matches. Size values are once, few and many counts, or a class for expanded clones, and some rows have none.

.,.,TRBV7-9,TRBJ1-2,TGTGCCACCGGAGGGACTAGTGGCTACACCTTC,CATGGTSGYTF
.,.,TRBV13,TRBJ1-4,TGTGCCAGCAGCCTAACAGGGATACAACTGTTTTTT,CASSLTGIQLFF
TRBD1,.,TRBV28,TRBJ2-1,TGTGCCAGCAGTCTACAGGGGCCGGGCTCCTACAATGAGCAGTTCTTC,CASSLQGPGSYNEQFF
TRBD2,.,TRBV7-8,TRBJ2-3,TGTGCCAGCAGCTTTCCGGGAGGAAGCACAGATACGCAGTATTTT,CASSFPGGSTDTQYF
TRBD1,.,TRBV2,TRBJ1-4,TGTGCCAGCAGCCAATCTCCAGGGGGCGTTGAAAAACTGTTTTTT,CASSQSPGGVEKLFF
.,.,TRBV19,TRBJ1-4,TGTGCCAGTAGTACCTTGGAGGGCGCAACAACTAATGAAAAACTGTTTTTT,CASSTLEGATTNEKLFF
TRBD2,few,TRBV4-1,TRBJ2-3,TGCGCCAGCAGCCAACTAGCGGGAGATACGCAGTATTTT,CASSQLAGDTQYF
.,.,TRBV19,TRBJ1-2,TGTGCCAGTGATAGCCCTTTTAACTATGGCTACACCTTC,CASDSPFNYGYTF
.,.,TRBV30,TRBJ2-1,TGTGCCTGGAACTCGGGCTCCTACAATGAGCAGTTCTTC,CAWNSGSYNEQFF
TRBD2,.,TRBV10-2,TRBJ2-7,TGCGCCAGCAGTGAGTGGACTAGCGGGAGGGTGAGCGGCCTCTTC,CASSEWTSGRVSGLF
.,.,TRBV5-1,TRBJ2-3,TGCGCCAGCGGCTTACAGAGCACAGATACGCAGTATTTT,CASGLQSTDTQYF
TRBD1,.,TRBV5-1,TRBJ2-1,TGCGCCAGCAGCCGGACCATCGCGGGACAGGGGGCCGGGGTTGAGCAGTTCTTC,CASSRTIAGQGAGVEQFF
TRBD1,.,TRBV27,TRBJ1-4,TGTGCCAGCAGTTTCCTACAGGGGGGACGAGAAAAACTGTTTTTT,CASSFLQGGREKLFF
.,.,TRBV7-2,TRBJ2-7,TGTGCCAGCAGCTTAGCGTCTGGCAGAAACTCCTACGAGCAGTACTTC,CASSLASGRNSYEQYF
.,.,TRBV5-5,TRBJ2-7,TGTGCCAGCAGCTTGGAGGGACCAAGTCCCGGGAGCCTAAGCTACGAGCAGTACTTC,CASSLEGPSPGSLSYEQYF
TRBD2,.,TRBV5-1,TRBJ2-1,TGCGCCAGCAGCTTGGCCGCTAGCGGTGAGCAGTTCTTC,CASSLAASGEQFF
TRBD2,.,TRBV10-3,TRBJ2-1,TGTGCCATCAGTGAGTCGTCCGTCGGTAGCGGGAGGGAGGGCAATGAGCAGTTCTTC,CAISESSVGSGREGNEQFF
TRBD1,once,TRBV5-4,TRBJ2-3,TGTGCCAGCAGCTGGACAGGGGGCACAGATACGCAGTATTTT,CASSWTGGTDTQYF
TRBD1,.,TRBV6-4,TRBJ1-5,TGTGCCAGCCGGGGACAGGGGGGTCAGCCCCAGCATTTT,CASRGQGGQPQHF
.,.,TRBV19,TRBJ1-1,TGTGCCAGTATTAAAGGGACAAGGAGGAACACTGAAGCTTTCTTT,CASIKGTRRNTEAFF
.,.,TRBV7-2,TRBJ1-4,TGTGCCAGCAGCTTACGAACAGACTATAATGAAAAACTGTTTTTT,CASSLRTDYNEKLFF
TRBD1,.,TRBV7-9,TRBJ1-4,TGTGCCAGCAGCTTATCGGACAGGGGCCAGGGGAAACTGTTTTTT,CASSLSDRGQGKLFF
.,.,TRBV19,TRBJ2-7,TGTGCCAGTAGTATAAGGTTGGGAGGTACCTACGAGCAGTACTTC,CASSIRLGGTYEQYF
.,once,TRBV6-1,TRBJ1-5,TGTGCCAGCAGTTCCCAGGGTATTAGCAATCAGCCCCAGCATTTT,CASSSQGISNQPQHF
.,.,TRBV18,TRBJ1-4,TGTGCCAGCTCGGAGAATCAGAATGAAAAACTGTTTTTT,CASSENQNEKLFF